This T cell receptor (beta chain) was profiled in a study of cytomegalovirus exposure and HLA in healthy donors. The repertoire was sequenced with immunoSEQ multiplex PCR; TCRdb's copy has only in-frame clones and lacks some. Among around 200,000 clones listed, around 88% were seen once. With 2 bases clipped from V and 4 bases from J, the junction kept 8 bases outside the gene matches. CDR3 length: 17 amino acids. Germline-derived CDR1 and CDR2 are ENHRY and SYGVKD. The sequenced material came from PBMCs. The chain has TRBV10-3 and TRBJ2-1; 10 bases agree with TRBD2. This receptor was identified in a woman aged 18-35 years in good health and CMV-seronegative. CDR3 in amino acids: CAISERRETSGYNEQFF. The CDR3 DNA follows: TGTGCCATCAGTGAGCGGAGAGAGACTAGCGGGTACAATGAGCAGTTCTTC.